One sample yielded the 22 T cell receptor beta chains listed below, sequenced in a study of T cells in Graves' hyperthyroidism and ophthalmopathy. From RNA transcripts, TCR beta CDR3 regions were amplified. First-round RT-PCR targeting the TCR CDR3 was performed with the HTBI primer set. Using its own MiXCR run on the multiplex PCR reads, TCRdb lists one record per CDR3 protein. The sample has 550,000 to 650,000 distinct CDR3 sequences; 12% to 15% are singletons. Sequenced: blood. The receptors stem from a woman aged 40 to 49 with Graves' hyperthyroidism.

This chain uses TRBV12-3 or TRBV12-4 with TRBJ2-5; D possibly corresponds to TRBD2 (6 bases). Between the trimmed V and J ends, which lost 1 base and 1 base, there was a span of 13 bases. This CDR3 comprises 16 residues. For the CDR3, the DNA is TGTGCCAGCAGTTTAGTCTCCGGCGGGATCCAAGAGACCCAGTACTTC. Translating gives CASSLVSGGIQETQYF.

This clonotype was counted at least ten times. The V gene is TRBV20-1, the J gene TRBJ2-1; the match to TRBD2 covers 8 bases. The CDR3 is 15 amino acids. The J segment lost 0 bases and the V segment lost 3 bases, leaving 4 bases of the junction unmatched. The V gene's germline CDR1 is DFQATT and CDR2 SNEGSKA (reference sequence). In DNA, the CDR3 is TGCAGTGCTAGTCAACTAGCGGACTCCTACAATGAGCAGTTCTTC. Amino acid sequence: CSASQLADSYNEQFF.

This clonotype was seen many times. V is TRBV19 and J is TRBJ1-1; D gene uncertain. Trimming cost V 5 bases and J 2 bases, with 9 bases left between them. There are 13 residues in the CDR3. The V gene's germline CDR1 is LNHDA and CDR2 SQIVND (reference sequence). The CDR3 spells CASSLLVNTEAFF. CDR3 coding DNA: TGTGCCAGTAGTCTCTTGGTCAACACTGAAGCTTTCTTT.

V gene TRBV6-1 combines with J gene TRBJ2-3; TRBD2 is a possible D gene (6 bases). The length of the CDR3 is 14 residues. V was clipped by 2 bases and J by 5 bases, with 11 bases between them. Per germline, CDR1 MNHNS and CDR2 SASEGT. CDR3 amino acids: CASSERGGKDTQYF. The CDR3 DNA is TGTGCCAGCAGTGAAAGGGGCGGGAAAGATACGCAGTATTTT.

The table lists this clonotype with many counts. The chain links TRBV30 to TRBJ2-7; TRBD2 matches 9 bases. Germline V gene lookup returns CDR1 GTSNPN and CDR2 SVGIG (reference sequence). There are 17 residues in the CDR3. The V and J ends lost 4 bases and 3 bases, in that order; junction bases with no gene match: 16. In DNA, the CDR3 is TGTGCCTGGACGGTAGGCGCCACTAGCGGGCACGACTACGAGCAGTACTTC. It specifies CAWTVGATSGHDYEQYF.

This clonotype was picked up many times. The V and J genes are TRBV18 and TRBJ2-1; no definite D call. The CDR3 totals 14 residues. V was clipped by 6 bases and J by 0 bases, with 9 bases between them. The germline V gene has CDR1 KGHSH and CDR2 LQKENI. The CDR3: CASSPESSYNEQFF. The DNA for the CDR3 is TGTGCCAGCTCTCCAGAAAGCTCCTACAATGAGCAGTTCTTC.

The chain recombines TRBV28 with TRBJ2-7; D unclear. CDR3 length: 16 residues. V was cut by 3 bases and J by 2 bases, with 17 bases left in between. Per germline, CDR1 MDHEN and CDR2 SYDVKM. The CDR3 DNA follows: TGTGCCAGCAGTTTTGTCTACAGAAAGGGTACCTACGAGCAGTACTTC. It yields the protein CASSFVYRKGTYEQYF.

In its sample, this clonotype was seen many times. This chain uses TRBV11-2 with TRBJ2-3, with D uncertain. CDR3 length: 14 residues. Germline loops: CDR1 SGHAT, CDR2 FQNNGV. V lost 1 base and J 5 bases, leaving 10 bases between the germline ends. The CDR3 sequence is CASSLGPLQDTQYF. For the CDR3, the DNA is TGTGCCAGCAGCTTAGGACCCCTGCAAGATACGCAGTATTTT. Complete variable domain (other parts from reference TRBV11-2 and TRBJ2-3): EAGVAQSPRYKIIEKRQSVAFWCNPISGHATLYWYQQILGQGPKLLIQFQNNGVVDDSQLPKDRFSAERLKGVDSTLKIQPAKLEDSAVYLCASSLGPLQDTQYFGPGTRLTVL.

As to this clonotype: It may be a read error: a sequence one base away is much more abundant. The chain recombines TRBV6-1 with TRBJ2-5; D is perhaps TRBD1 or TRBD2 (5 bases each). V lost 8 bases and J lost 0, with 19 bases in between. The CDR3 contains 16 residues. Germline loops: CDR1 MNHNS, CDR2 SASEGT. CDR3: CASGLDGTANQETQYF. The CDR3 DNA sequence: TGTGCCAGCGGGCTAGACGGGACGGCAAACCAAGAGACCCAGTACTTC.

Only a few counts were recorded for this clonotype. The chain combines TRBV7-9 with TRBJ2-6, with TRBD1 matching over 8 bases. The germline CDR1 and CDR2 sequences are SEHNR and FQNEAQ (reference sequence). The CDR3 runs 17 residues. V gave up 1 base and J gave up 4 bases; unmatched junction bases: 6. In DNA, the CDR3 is TGTGCCAGCAGCTTAGTCCCAGGACAGGGAGGGGCCAACGTCCTGACTTTC. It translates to CASSLVPGQGGANVLTF.

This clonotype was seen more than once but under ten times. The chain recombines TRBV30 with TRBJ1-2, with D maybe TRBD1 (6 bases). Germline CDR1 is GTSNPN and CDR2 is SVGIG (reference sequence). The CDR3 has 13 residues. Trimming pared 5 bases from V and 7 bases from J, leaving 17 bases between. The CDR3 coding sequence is TGTGCCTGGTCGACAGGCTTGGCGATTGGCTACACCTTC. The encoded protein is CAWSTGLAIGYTF.

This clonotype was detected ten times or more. DNA of the CDR3: TGTGCCACCAGTGAGTCCGGGACAGGGAATGAGCAGTTCTTC. Translated, it gives CATSESGTGNEQFF. The rearrangement joins TRBV24-1 to TRBJ2-1; 9 nucleotides agree with TRBD1. This CDR3 comprises 14 residues. Germline lookup yields CDR1 KGHDR and CDR2 SFDVKD. The trim removed 4 bases at V and 7 bases at J, leaving 4 bases unmatched.

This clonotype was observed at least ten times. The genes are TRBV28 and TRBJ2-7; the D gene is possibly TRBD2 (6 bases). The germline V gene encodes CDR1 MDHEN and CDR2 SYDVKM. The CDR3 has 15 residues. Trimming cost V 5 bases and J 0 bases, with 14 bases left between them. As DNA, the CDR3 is TGTGCCAGCAGTGGAGGGCTCCCGTCCTCCTACGAGCAGTACTTC. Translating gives CASSGGLPSSYEQYF.

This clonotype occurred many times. The CDR3 here is CAWSVYVNEKLFF. The CDR3 DNA is TGTGCCTGGAGTGTATACGTTAATGAAAAACTGTTTTTT. J is TRBJ1-4 and V is TRBV30; D uncertain. CDR3 length: 13 amino acids. The V and J ends lost 0 bases and 4 bases respectively, with 6 bases between them. Germline values: CDR1 GTSNPN, CDR2 SVGIG (reference sequence).

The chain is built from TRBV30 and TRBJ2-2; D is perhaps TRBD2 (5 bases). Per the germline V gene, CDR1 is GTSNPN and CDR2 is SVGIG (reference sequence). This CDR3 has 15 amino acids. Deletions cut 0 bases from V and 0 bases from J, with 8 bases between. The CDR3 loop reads CAWSVGGSNTGELFF. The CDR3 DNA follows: TGTGCCTGGAGTGTAGGAGGTTCGAACACCGGGGAGCTGTTTTTT.

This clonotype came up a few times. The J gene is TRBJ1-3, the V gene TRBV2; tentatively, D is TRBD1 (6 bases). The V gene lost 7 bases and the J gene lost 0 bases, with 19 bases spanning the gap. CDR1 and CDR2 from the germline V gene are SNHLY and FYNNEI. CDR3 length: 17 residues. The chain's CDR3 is CASNHGGQVFSGNTIYF. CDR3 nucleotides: TGTGCCAGCAACCACGGGGGACAAGTATTCTCTGGAAACACCATATATTTT.

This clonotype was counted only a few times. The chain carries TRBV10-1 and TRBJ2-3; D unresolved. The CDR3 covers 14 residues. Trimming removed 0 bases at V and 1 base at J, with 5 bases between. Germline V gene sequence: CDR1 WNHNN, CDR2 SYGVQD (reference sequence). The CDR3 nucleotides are TGCGCCAGCAGTGAGTCTCTGGGCACAGATACGCAGTATTTT. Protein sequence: CASSESLGTDTQYF.

CDR3 in DNA: TGTGCCAGCAGGGGAGCTGACACTGAAGCTTTCTTT. The encoded protein is CASRGADTEAFF. The chain employs TRBV7-3 and TRBJ1-1, with D hard to call. The V gene lost 6 bases and the J gene lost 3 bases, with 8 bases spanning the gap. CDR3 size: 12 residues. The V gene's germline CDR1 is SGHTA and CDR2 FQGTGA.

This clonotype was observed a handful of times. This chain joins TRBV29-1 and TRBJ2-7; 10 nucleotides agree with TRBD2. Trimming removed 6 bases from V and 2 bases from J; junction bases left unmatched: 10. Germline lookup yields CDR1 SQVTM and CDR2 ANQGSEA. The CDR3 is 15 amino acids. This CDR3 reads CSVLLAGTAPYEQYF. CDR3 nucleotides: TGCAGCGTACTACTAGCGGGAACGGCCCCCTACGAGCAGTACTTC.

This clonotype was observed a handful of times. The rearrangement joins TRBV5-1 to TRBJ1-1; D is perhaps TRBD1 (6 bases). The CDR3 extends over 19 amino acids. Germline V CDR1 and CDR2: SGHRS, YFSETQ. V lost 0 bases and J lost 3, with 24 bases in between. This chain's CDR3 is CASSLGYRTGKRSDTEAFF. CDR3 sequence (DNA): TGCGCCAGCAGCTTGGGATATAGAACAGGGAAGAGGTCCGACACTGAAGCTTTCTTT.

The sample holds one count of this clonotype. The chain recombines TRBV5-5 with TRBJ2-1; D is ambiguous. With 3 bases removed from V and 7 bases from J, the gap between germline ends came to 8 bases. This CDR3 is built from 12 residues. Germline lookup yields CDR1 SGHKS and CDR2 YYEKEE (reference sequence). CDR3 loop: CASSWGWNEQFF. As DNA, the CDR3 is TGTGCCAGCAGCTGGGGATGGAATGAGCAGTTCTTC.

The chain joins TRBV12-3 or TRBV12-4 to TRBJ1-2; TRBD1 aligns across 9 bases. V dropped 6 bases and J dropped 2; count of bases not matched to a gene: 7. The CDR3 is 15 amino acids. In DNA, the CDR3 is TGTGCCAGCAGCTTTACCGGGACAGGGAACTATGGCTACACCTTC. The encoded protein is CASSFTGTGNYGYTF.